This T cell receptor (beta chain) is drawn from a study of vaccination and CD4 T cells after COVID-19. About the research overall: From HCoV-229E, HCoV-OC43, HCoV-NL63 and SARS-CoV-2, overlapping spike peptides were used to stimulate the cells.

Germline values: CDR1 MNHEY, CDR2 SMNVEV (reference sequence). Trimming removed 10 bases at V and 2 bases at J, with 20 bases between. The CDR3 extends over 15 amino acids. Concerning this clonotype: Its target is not known.

Sequencing of the DNA from cultured CD4+ T cells was carried out with the Oncomine TCR Beta short-read assay. Investigators obtained genomic DNA by extraction from cultured CD4+ T cells. MiXCR, run by TCRdb on the PCR reads, gives a single entry per CDR3 protein. The table includes over 9,500 distinct CDR3 sequences, 30% to 50% detected once. This sample's treatment: approximately nine-day PBMC culture with coronavirus spike peptide pools or control peptides (ViraFEST assay). Prior to the COVID-19 pandemic (2011-2018), the unexposed donor's CD4+ T cells were collected. J is TRBJ1-1 and V is TRBV27; D not certain. The receptor's source is a human donor in good health. Source material: CD4+ T cells from blood, cultured in vitro. CDR3 bases: TGTGCCACCTTTAAGTCCCACAGAACCAACACTGAAGCTTTCTTT. It specifies CATFKSHRTNTEAFF.